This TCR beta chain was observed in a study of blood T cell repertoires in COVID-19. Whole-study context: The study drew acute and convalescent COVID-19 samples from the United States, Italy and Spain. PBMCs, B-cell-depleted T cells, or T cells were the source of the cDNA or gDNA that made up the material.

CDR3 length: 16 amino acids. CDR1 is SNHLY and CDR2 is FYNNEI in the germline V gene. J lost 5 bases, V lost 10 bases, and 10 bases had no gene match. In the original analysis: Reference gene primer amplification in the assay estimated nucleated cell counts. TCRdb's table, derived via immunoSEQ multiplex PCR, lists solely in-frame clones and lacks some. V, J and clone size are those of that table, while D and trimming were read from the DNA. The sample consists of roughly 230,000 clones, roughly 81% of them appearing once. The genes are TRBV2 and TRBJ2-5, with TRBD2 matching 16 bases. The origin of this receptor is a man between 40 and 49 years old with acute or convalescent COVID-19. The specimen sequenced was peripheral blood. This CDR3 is CATQPGTSGGAETQYF. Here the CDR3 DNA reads TGTGCCACCCAGCCTGGGACTAGCGGGGGGGCCGAGACCCAGTACTTC. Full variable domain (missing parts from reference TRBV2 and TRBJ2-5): EPEVTQTPSHQVTQMGQEVILRCVPISNHLYFYWYRQILGQKVEFLVSFYNNEISEKSEIFDDQFSVERPDGSNFTLKIRSTKLEDSAMYFCATQPGTSGGAETQYFGPGTRLLVL.